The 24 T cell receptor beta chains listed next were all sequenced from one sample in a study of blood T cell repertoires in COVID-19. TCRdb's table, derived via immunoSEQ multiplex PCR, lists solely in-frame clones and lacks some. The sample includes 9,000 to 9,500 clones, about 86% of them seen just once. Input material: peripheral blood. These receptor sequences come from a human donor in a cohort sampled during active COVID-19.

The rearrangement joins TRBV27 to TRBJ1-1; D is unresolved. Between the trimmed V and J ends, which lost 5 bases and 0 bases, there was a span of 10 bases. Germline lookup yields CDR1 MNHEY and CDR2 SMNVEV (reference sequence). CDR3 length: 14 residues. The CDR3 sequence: CASSVARMNTEAFF. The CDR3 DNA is TGTGCCAGCAGTGTGGCACGCATGAACACTGAAGCTTTCTTT.

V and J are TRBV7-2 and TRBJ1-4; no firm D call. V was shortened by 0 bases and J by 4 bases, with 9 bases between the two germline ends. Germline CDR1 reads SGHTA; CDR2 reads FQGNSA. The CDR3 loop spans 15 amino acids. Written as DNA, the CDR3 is TGTGCCAGCAGCTTAGCACGGGGTATTAATGAAAAACTGTTTTTT. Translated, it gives CASSLARGINEKLFF.

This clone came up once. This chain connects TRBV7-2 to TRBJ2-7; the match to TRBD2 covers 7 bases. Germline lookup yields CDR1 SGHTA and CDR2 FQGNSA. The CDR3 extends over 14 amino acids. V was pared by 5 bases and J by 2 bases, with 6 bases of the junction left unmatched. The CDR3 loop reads CASSPQRGPYEQYF. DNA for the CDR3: TGTGCCAGCAGCCCCCAGCGGGGCCCCTACGAGCAGTACTTC. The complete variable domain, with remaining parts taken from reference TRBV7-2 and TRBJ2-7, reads GAGVSQSPSNKVTEKGKDVELRCDPISGHTALYWYRQSLGQGLEFLIYFQGNSAPDKSGLPSDRFSAERTGGSVSTLTIQRTQQEDSAVYLCASSPQRGPYEQYFGPGTRLTVT.

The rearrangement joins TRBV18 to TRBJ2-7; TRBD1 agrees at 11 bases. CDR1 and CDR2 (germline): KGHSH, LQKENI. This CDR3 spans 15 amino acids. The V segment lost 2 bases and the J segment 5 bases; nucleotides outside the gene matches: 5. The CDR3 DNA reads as TGTGCCAGCTCACCAGGGACAGGGGGGACCCACGAGCAGTACTTC. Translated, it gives CASSPGTGGTHEQYF.

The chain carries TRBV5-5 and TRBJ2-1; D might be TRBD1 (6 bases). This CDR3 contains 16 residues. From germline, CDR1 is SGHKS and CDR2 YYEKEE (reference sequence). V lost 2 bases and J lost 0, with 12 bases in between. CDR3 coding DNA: TGTGCCAGCAGCTTACAGGGTAGGGTCTCCTACAATGAGCAGTTCTTC. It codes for CASSLQGRVSYNEQFF. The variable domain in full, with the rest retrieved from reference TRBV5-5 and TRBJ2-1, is DAGVTQSPTHLIKTRGQQVTLRCSPISGHKSVSWYQQVLGQGPQFIFQYYEKEERGRGNFPDRFSARQFPNYSSELNVNALLLGDSALYLCASSLQGRVSYNEQFFGPGTRLTVL.

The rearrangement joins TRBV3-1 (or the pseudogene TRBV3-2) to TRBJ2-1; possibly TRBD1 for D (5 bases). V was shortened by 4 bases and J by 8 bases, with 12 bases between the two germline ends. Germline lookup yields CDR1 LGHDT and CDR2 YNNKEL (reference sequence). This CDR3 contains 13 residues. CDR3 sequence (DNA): TGTGCCAGCAGCCTCGGACAACCCGATGAGCAGTTCTTC. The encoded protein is CASSLGQPDEQFF.

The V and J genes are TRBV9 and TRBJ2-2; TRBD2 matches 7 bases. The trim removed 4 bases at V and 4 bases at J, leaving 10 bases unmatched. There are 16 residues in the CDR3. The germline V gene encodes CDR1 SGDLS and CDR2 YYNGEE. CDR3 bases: TGTGCCAGCAGCCCTTATGGGGGGGTCGGCACCGGGGAGCTGTTTTTT. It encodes CASSPYGGVGTGELFF.

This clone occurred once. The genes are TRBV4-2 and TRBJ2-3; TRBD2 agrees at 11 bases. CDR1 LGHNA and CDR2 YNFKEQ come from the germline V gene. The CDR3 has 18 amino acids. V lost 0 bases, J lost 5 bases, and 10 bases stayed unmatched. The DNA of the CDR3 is TGTGCCAGCAGCCAAGATAGGGTAGCGGGAGGGTTCGGAGATACGCAGTATTTT. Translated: CASSQDRVAGGFGDTQYF.

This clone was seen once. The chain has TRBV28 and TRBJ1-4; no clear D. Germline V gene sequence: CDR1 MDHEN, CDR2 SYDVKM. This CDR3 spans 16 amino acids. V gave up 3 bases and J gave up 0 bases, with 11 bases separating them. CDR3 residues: CASSFSRLATNEKLFF. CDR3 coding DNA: TGTGCCAGCAGTTTTTCCAGGCTTGCAACTAATGAAAAACTGTTTTTT.

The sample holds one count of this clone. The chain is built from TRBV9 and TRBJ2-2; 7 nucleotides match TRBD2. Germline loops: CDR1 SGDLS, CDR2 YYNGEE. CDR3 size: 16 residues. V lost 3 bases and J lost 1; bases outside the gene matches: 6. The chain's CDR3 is CASSDGPSGNTGELFF. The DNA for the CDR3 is TGTGCCAGCAGCGACGGGCCTAGCGGGAACACCGGGGAGCTGTTTTTT.

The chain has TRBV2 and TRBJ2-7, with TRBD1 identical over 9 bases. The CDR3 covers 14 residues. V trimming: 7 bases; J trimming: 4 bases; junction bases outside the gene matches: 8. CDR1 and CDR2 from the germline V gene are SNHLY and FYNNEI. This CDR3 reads CASNRDRELYEQYF. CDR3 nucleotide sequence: TGTGCCAGCAACCGGGACAGGGAGCTATACGAGCAGTACTTC.

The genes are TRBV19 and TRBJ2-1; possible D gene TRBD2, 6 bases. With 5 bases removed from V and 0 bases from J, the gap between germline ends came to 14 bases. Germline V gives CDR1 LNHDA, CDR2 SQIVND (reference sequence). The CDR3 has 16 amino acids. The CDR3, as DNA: TGTGCCAGTAGTTTGGTGGGAGGTAGCTCCTACAATGAGCAGTTCTTC. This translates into CASSLVGGSSYNEQFF.

For the CDR3, the DNA is TGTGCCACAGGAGGTGGACAGGGGGTCACCCTTAATGAAAAACTGTTTTTT. It is translated as CATGGGQGVTLNEKLFF. The V and J genes are TRBV15 and TRBJ1-4; 10 nucleotides agree with TRBD1. Germline V gene data show CDR1 as LNHNV and CDR2 as YYDKDF (reference sequence). Trimming cost V 9 bases and J 4 bases; bases outside gene matches: 14. The CDR3 has 17 amino acids.

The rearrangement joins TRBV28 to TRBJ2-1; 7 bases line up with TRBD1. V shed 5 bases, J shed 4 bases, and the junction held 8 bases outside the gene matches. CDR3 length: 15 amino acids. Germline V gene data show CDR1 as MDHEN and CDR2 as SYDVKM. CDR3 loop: CASSNRGFGYNEQFF. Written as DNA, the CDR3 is TGTGCCAGCAGTAACAGGGGTTTCGGGTACAATGAGCAGTTCTTC. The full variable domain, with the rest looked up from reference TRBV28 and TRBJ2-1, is DVKVTQSSRYLVKRTGEKVFLECVQDMDHENMFWYRQDPGLGLRLIYFSYDVKMKEKGDIPEGYSVSREKKERFSLILESASTNQTSMYLCASSNRGFGYNEQFFGPGTRLTVL.

The CDR3 bases are TGTGCCAGCAGCGACCCCGGGACTAGCGGTAACACCGGGGAGCTGTTTTTT. It is translated as CASSDPGTSGNTGELFF. V usage is TRBV9 and J usage is TRBJ2-2; the match to TRBD2 covers 11 bases. Germline CDR1 reads SGDLS; CDR2 reads YYNGEE. The CDR3 totals 17 residues. The V gene end was trimmed by 3 bases and the J gene end by 2 bases; junction bases not matched to a gene: 6. Full variable domain (outside the CDR3, taken from reference TRBV9 and TRBJ2-2): DSGVTQTPKHLITATGQRVTLRCSPRSGDLSVYWYQQSLDQGLQFLIQYYNGEERAKGNILERFSAQQFPDLHSELNLSSLELGDSALYFCASSDPGTSGNTGELFFGEGSRLTVL.

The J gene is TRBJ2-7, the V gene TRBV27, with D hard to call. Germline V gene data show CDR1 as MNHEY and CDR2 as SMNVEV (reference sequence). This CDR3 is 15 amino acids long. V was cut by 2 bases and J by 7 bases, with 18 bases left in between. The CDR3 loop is CASSLRGAAVREQYF. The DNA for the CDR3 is TGTGCCAGCAGTTTACGAGGCGCGGCTGTAAGAGAGCAGTACTTC.

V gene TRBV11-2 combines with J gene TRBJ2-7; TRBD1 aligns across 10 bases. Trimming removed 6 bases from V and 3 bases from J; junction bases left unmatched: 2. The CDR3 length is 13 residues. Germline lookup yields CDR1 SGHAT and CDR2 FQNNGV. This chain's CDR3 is CASRGQGDYEQYF. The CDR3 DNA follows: TGTGCCAGCAGAGGACAGGGGGACTACGAGCAGTACTTC.

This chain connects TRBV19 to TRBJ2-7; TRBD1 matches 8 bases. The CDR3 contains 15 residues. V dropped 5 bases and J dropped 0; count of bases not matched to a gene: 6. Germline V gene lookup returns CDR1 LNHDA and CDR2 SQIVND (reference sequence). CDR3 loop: CASSVSGQASYEQYF. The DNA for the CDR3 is TGTGCCAGTAGTGTCTCGGGACAGGCCTCCTACGAGCAGTACTTC.

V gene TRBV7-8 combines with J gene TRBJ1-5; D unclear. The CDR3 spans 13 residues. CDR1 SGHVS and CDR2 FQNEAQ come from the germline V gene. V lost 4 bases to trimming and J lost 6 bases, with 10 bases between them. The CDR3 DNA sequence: TGTGCCAGCAGCTACACGCCTCCTCAGCCCCAGCATTTT. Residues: CASSYTPPQPQHF.

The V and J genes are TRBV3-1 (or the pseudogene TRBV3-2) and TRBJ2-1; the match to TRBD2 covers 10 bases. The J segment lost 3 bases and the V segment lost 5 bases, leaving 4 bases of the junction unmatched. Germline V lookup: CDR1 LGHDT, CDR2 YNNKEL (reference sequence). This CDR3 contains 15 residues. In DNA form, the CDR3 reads TGTGCCAGCAGCTCCAGCGGGAGGGTCTACAATGAGCAGTTCTTC. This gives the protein CASSSSGRVYNEQFF.

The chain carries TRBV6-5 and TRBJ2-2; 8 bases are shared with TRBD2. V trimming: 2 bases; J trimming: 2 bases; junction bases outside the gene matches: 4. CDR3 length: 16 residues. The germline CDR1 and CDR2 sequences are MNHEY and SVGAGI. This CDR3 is CASSYEAGGNTGELFF. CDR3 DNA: TGTGCCAGCAGTTACGAGGCGGGAGGCAACACCGGGGAGCTGTTTTTT.

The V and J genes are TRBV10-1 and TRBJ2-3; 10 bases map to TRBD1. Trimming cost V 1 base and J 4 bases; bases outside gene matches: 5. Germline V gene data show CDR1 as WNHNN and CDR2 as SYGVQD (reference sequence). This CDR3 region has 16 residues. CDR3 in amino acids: CASSELDRGGPDTQYF. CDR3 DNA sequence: TGCGCCAGCAGTGAGTTGGACAGGGGGGGCCCAGATACGCAGTATTTT.

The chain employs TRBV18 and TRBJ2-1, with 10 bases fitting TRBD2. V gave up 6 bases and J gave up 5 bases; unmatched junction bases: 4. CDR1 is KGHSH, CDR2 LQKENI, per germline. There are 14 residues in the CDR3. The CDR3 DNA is TGTGCCAGCTCGAAGCGGGAGGGTAACAATGAGCAGTTCTTC. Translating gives CASSKREGNNEQFF.

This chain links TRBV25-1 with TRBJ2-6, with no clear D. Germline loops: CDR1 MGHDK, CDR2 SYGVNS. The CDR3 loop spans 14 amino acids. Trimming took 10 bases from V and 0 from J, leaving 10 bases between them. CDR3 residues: CATEEFSGANVLTF. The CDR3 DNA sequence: TGTGCCACAGAGGAGTTCTCTGGGGCCAACGTCCTGACTTTC. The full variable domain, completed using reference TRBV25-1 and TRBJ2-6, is EADIYQTPRYLVIGTGKKITLECSQTMGHDKMYWYQQDPGMELHLIHYSYGVNSTEKGDLSSESTVSRIRTEHFPLTLESARPSHTSQYLCATEEFSGANVLTFGAGSRLTVL.